What follows are 3 T cell receptor gamma chains derived from one specimen sequenced in a study of gamma delta lymphoproliferative disorders and STAT genes. The receptor sequences were amplified from genomic DNA of peripheral blood mononuclear cells. TCRdb re-processed the multiplex PCR reads via CATT. The sample has some 1,000 gamma-chain clones; 15% to 25% are singletons. Material for sequencing was blood. The receptors were gathered from a human donor in good health.

This clone is categorized as large. V usage is TRGV8 and J usage is TRGJ1 or TRGJ2. The J gene is not listed in TCRdb, so it was assigned here from a DNA match to germline. V trimming: 6 bases; J trimming: 1 base; junction bases outside the gene matches: 18. This CDR3 has 17 residues. Germline V gene lookup returns CDR1 VENAVY and CDR2 YDSYNSRV. The CDR3 loop is CATWPFIPYLNYYKKLF. The CDR3 DNA is TGTGCCACCTGGCCCTTTATTCCCTACCTAAATTATTATAAGAAACTCTTT.

There are a few counts of this clone. A read error is likely here: a far larger clone is one base away. The identical CDR3 is also encoded by other nucleotide sequences in the sample. The chain is built from TRGV4 and TRGJP. TCRdb does not report a J gene; here it was assigned by matching the DNA to germline references. Looked up from germline, CDR1 is EGSTGY and CDR2 is YDSYTSSV. CDR3 length: 21 residues. For the CDR3, the DNA is TGTGCTACCTGGGATGGGCACACGAACCGAGTTGAAGAGTTGGGCAAAAAAATCAAGGTATTT. It translates to CATWDGHTNRVEELGKKIKVF.

This clone is classed as medium-sized. V is TRGV5 and J is TRGJ1 or TRGJ2. TCRdb is silent on the J gene; assignment here came from matching the DNA to germline. Germline V lookup: CDR1 VINAFY, CDR2 YDVSNSKD. The V segment lost 0 bases and the J segment 8 bases; nucleotides outside the gene matches: 10. The CDR3 length is 14 residues. The DNA of the CDR3 is TGTGCCACCTGGGACAGGCCTAATCGGGATAAGAAACTCTTT. Translating it yields CATWDRPNRDKKLF.